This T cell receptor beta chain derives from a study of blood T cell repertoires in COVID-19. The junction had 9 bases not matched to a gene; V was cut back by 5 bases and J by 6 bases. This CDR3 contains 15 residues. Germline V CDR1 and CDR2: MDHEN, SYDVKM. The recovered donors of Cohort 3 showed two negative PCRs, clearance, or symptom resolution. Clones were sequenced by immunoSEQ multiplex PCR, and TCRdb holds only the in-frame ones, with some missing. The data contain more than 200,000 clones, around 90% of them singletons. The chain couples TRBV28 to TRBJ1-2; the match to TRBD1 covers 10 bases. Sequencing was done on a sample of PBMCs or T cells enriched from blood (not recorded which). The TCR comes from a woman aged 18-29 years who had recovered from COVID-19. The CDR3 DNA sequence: TGTGCCAGCAGTCGCCAGGACAGGGGGAAAAATGGCTACACCTTC. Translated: CASSRQDRGKNGYTF.